This passage covers 22 T cell receptor beta chains from one sample sequenced in a study of T cells in tuberculosis (dated by TCRdb to 2016 to 2019). The library was generated by the immunoSEQ multiplex PCR assay. This immuneACCESS table, as held by TCRdb, lists in-frame sequences with V and J called but not all clones. Of the missing ones, under half trace to an unresolved V gene in checked studies; the others have no known cause. The sample data list about 36,000 clones, and nearly 95% of these were observed just once. The top ten clonotypes cover roughly 7.2% of the sample. Sample: PBMCs. These receptors were taken from a donor between 5 and 29 years old with latent tuberculosis or without tuberculosis infection.

The V gene is TRBV6-5, the J gene TRBJ1-6, with TRBD1 matching over 8 bases. The CDR3 runs 15 residues. Germline CDR1 and CDR2: MNHEY and SVGAGI. Trimming took 2 bases from V and 9 from J; bases not matched to a gene: 6. The CDR3 is CASSYQQGVVSPLHF. Here the CDR3 DNA reads TGTGCCAGCAGTTACCAACAGGGGGTGGTTTCACCCCTCCACTTT.

This chain connects TRBV4-1 to TRBJ1-1; D gene ambiguous. The germline V and J ends were trimmed by 0 bases and 6 bases, with 17 bases remaining between them. The CDR3 is 16 residues long. Germline-derived CDR1 and CDR2 are MGHRA and YSYEKL. The CDR3 DNA sequence: TGCGCCAGCAGCCAAGAACCAATAAGGATAGAGGCTGAAGCTTTCTTT. Protein product: CASSQEPIRIEAEAFF.

The genes are TRBV7-6 and TRBJ2-7; 8 nucleotides match TRBD1. This CDR3 comprises 12 residues. Losses at the gene ends were 6 bases for V and 7 bases for J; bases not matched to a gene: 5. CDR1 is SGHVS and CDR2 is FNYEAQ in the germline V gene. The chain's CDR3 is CASRLRDREQYF. The CDR3 coding sequence is TGTGCCAGCAGACTCCGGGACAGGGAGCAGTACTTC.

This sequence joins TRBV20-1 and TRBJ1-1; D is possibly TRBD1 (5 bases). CDR3 size: 11 residues. The V and J ends lost 2 bases and 7 bases respectively, with 8 bases between them. Per the germline V gene, CDR1 is DFQATT and CDR2 is SNEGSKA (reference sequence). CDR3 nucleotide sequence: TGCAGTGCTAGACCGGGGGGTGAAGCTTTCTTT. Protein product: CSARPGGEAFF.

The chain has TRBV30 and TRBJ2-2, with a possible D match to TRBD1 (7 bases). The CDR3 sequence is 18 residues long. The V end was cut by 3 bases, the J end by 6 bases, with 26 bases between. Looked up from germline, CDR1 is GTSNPN and CDR2 is SVGIG (reference sequence). The CDR3 sequence: CAWRGGLGGLVIPGELFF. DNA for the CDR3: TGTGCCTGGAGAGGGGGGTTAGGGGGCCTAGTGATCCCCGGGGAGCTGTTTTTT. The variable domain in full, completed from reference TRBV30 and TRBJ2-2, reads SQTIHQWPATLVQPVGSPLSLECTVEGTSNPNLYWYRQAAGRGLQLLFYSVGIGQISSEVPQNLSASRPQDRQFILSSKKLLLSDSGFYLCAWRGGLGGLVIPGELFFGEGSRLTVL.

This chain links TRBV27 with TRBJ1-1; D ambiguous. V was clipped by 4 bases and J by 1 base, with 10 bases between them. The germline V gene encodes CDR1 MNHEY and CDR2 SMNVEV (reference sequence). This CDR3 has 14 amino acids. CDR3 sequence: CASSSLTGNTEAFF. CDR3 coding DNA: TGTGCCAGCAGTTCCCTGACGGGGAACACTGAAGCTTTCTTT.

The V gene is TRBV7-9, the J gene TRBJ1-4, with 8 nucleotides matching TRBD1. The J segment lost 6 bases and the V segment lost 0 bases, leaving 9 bases of the junction unmatched. CDR3 size: 17 residues. Germline lookup yields CDR1 SEHNR and CDR2 FQNEAQ (reference sequence). CDR3 coding DNA: TGTGCCAGCAGCTTAGCAAGAGCGCAGGGGGCCTATGAAAAACTGTTTTTT. Protein sequence: CASSLARAQGAYEKLFF.

The chain links TRBV27 to TRBJ2-1; TRBD2 aligns across 14 bases. The CDR3 consists of 18 residues. The V segment lost 4 bases and the J segment 5 bases; nucleotides outside the gene matches: 10. Germline V CDR1 and CDR2: MNHEY, SMNVEV (reference sequence). Written as DNA, the CDR3 is TGTGCCAGCAGTTCGTTCGGGACTAGCGGGGGTTCTCACAATGAGCAGTTCTTC. Its translation: CASSSFGTSGGSHNEQFF.

The rearrangement joins TRBV5-1 to TRBJ1-6; 9 positions agree with TRBD1. Germline loops: CDR1 SGHRS, CDR2 YFSETQ. The length of the CDR3 is 16 residues. V was pared by 4 bases and J by 9 bases, with 11 bases of the junction left unmatched. The CDR3 region is CASSQEGQGFSSPLHF. The DNA for the CDR3 is TGCGCCAGCAGCCAGGAGGGACAGGGATTTTCTTCACCCCTCCACTTT.

This chain connects TRBV7-6 to TRBJ1-1; maybe TRBD1 (5 bases). Germline CDR1 SGHVS, CDR2 FNYEAQ. The V end lost 2 bases, the J end lost 10 bases, and 14 bases lay between the germline ends. This CDR3 spans 13 amino acids. Here the CDR3 reads CASSLRAQGIAFF. The CDR3 DNA reads as TGTGCCAGCAGCTTAAGGGCCCAGGGCATAGCTTTCTTT.

The genes are TRBV14 and TRBJ1-2; weak D call: TRBD1 (6 bases). The CDR3 is 16 residues long. Germline V gene lookup returns CDR1 SGHDN and CDR2 FVKESK. The V gene lost 1 base and the J gene lost 5 bases, with 17 bases spanning the gap. The CDR3 DNA is TGTGCCAGCAGCCAAGTGCACAGGCAGGGGAATTATGGCTACACCTTC. Protein: CASSQVHRQGNYGYTF.

This clone appeared a single time. The V call is TRBV9, the J call TRBJ1-1; maybe TRBD1 (6 bases). Trimming took off 4 bases at V and 8 bases at J, with 12 bases between the two ends. Per germline, CDR1 SGDLS and CDR2 YYNGEE. The CDR3 covers 12 residues. CDR3 sequence: CASSPGQIEAFF. The CDR3 DNA reads as TGTGCCAGCAGCCCTGGACAGATAGAAGCTTTCTTT.

J is TRBJ2-7 and V is TRBV27; 10 bases match TRBD2. This CDR3 is built from 17 residues. The V segment lost 3 bases and the J segment 4 bases; nucleotides outside the gene matches: 12. In germline, CDR1 is MNHEY, CDR2 SMNVEV (reference sequence). The CDR3 sequence: CASSFLPSGGPLYEQYF. The CDR3 DNA reads as TGTGCCAGCAGTTTTCTTCCTAGCGGGGGCCCCCTGTACGAGCAGTACTTC.

This CDR3 is CASSVEGTSLNEQFF. The CDR3 DNA reads TGTGCCAGCAGCGTAGAAGGGACTTCCCTCAATGAGCAGTTCTTC. This chain joins TRBV9 and TRBJ2-1; TRBD2 is a possible D gene (6 bases). Germline assignment: CDR1 SGDLS and CDR2 YYNGEE. CDR3 size: 15 residues. Trimming took 0 bases from V and 6 from J, leaving 13 bases between them.

V usage is TRBV7-6 and J usage is TRBJ2-7, with TRBD2 as a possible D gene (5 bases). The CDR3 consists of 15 residues. From germline, CDR1 is SGHVS and CDR2 FNYEAQ. Trimming removed 1 base from V and 2 bases from J, with 12 bases in between. As DNA, the CDR3 is TGTGCCAGCAGCTTAGACGGCGCGGGTCCCTACGAGCAGTACTTC. This codes for CASSLDGAGPYEQYF.

The chain recombines TRBV27 with TRBJ2-7, with 8 bases identical to TRBD1. Germline V lookup: CDR1 MNHEY, CDR2 SMNVEV (reference sequence). The CDR3 sequence is 17 residues long. The V gene end was trimmed by 0 bases and the J gene end by 2 bases; junction bases not matched to a gene: 9. The CDR3 sequence: CASSLSRGRVHTYEQYF. For the CDR3, the DNA is TGTGCCAGCAGTTTATCCAGGGGGCGGGTTCACACCTACGAGCAGTACTTC.

This chain uses TRBV5-6 with TRBJ2-1, with D perhaps matching TRBD2 (6 bases). Germline V gives CDR1 SGHDT, CDR2 YYEEEE. V lost 3 bases and J 6 bases, leaving 16 bases between the germline ends. The CDR3 contains 15 residues. CDR3 in DNA: TGTGCCAGCAGCTCGGCGGGGTTACAGGTCAATGAGCAGTTCTTC. The encoded protein is CASSSAGLQVNEQFF.

The rearrangement joins TRBV7-8 to TRBJ2-5; D is ambiguous. The J call is in doubt because the DNA end fits TRBJ2-7 better. The germline CDR1 and CDR2 sequences are SGHVS and FQNEAQ. The CDR3 consists of 14 residues. CDR3 nucleotide sequence: TGTGCCAGCAGCCCCGTTCTTAGTTCCCACGAGCAGTACTTC. Translation: CASSPVLSSHEQYF.

This sequence joins TRBV11-2 and TRBJ1-5, with D perhaps TRBD1 (5 bases). The germline gives CDR1 SGHAT, CDR2 FQNNGV. V lost 4 bases and J lost 6, with 19 bases in between. The CDR3 has 16 amino acids. The CDR3 region has the DNA TGTGCCAGCAGCTCCTACCCTCCAGGGAATCTTCAGCCCCAGCATTTT. Amino acids: CASSSYPPGNLQPQHF.

This clone appeared once. The chain links TRBV5-1 to TRBJ2-7; 8 bases line up with TRBD1. The J segment lost 5 bases and the V segment lost 5 bases, leaving 9 bases of the junction unmatched. The CDR3 sequence is 14 residues long. The germline CDR1 and CDR2 sequences are SGHRS and YFSETQ. CDR3 sequence reads: CASRRAGGQDEQYF. CDR3 nucleotide sequence: TGCGCCAGCAGGCGTGCAGGGGGCCAGGACGAGCAGTACTTC.

This chain joins TRBV27 and TRBJ1-1; D is ambiguous. Germline V lookup: CDR1 MNHEY, CDR2 SMNVEV (reference sequence). The CDR3 has 13 amino acids. With 2 bases removed from V and 1 base from J, the gap between germline ends came to 5 bases. The CDR3 sequence: CASSLVANTEAFF. In nucleotides, the CDR3 is TGTGCCAGCAGTTTAGTAGCGAACACTGAAGCTTTCTTT.

This clone came up a few times. The chain employs TRBV9 and TRBJ1-4; 12 positions match TRBD1. V lost 2 bases to trimming and J lost 2 bases; unmatched junction nucleotides: 7. This CDR3 is built from 18 residues. The germline gives CDR1 SGDLS, CDR2 YYNGEE. The CDR3 DNA reads TGTGCCAGCAGCGTCCGTTCCGGGACAGGGGGCACTAATGAAAAACTGTTTTTT. It specifies CASSVRSGTGGTNEKLFF.